The 28 T cell receptor beta chains given below trace back to one sample, sequenced in a study of read filtering for tumor transcriptome and immune sequencing. This library used approximately 370 ng RNA and molecular barcoded adaptors spanning alpha/delta and beta/gamma chains. In TCRdb, the reads were re-called with MiXCR into one record per CDR3 protein. The sample includes some 40,000 distinct CDR3 sequences, roughly an eighth of them seen just once. The sequenced sample was a population of CD138-negative cells sorted from bone marrow. Source of these receptors: a donor at least 40 years old with multiple myeloma.

This clonotype was detected ten times or more. DNA for the CDR3: TGCGCCAGCAGCCATATGTACGAAGCTTTCTTT. Protein: CASSHMYEAFF. The chain uses TRBV4-1 and TRBJ1-1; the D is unclear. The ends were cut back, 3 bases at V and 8 bases at J, with 7 bases in the middle. The CDR3 is made up of 11 amino acids. Germline V gene sequence: CDR1 MGHRA, CDR2 YSYEKL.

This clonotype was picked up many times. The V call is TRBV23-1, the J call TRBJ1-5, with a tentative D call TRBD1 (5 bases). TRBV23-1 is an ORF for which the function is uncertain. V was pared by 0 bases and J by 4 bases, with 16 bases between. The CDR3 has 17 amino acids. The CDR3 here is CASSQSTRWGDNQPQHF. As DNA, the CDR3 is TGCGCCAGCAGTCAATCGACTAGGTGGGGGGATAATCAGCCCCAGCATTTT.

The rearrangement joins TRBV4-1 to TRBJ2-5; D is unresolved. Germline V gives CDR1 MGHRA, CDR2 YSYEKL. The V end was cut by 6 bases, the J end by 5 bases, with 13 bases between. This CDR3 is built from 13 residues. The DNA of the CDR3 is TGCGCCAGCAGTCAGCTGGTATGCGAGACCCAGTACTTC. Translation: CASSQLVCETQYF.

This clonotype was counted ten times or more. The rearrangement joins TRBV11-2 to TRBJ2-2; TRBD2 agrees at 7 bases. The CDR3 extends over 15 amino acids. The germline V gene encodes CDR1 SGHAT and CDR2 FQNNGV. V shed 6 bases, J shed 1 base, and the junction held 5 bases outside the gene matches. CDR3 sequence: CASSPRGENTGELFF. The CDR3 DNA is TGTGCCAGCAGTCCACGGGGGGAGAACACCGGGGAGCTGTTTTTT.

The V gene is TRBV29-1, the J gene TRBJ2-2, with D unresolved. Trimming removed 2 bases at V and 5 bases at J, with 9 bases between. The CDR3 loop spans 13 amino acids. Germline V lookup: CDR1 SQVTM, CDR2 ANQGSEA. This CDR3 reads CSVEPFGTGELFF. The CDR3 coding sequence is TGCAGCGTTGAACCCTTCGGAACCGGGGAGCTGTTTTTT.

Concerning this clonotype: This sequence may be a read error, since a much larger clone differs from it by one base. The chain uses TRBV19 and TRBJ2-1; the match to TRBD2 covers 7 bases. CDR1 is LNHDA and CDR2 is SQIVND in the germline V gene (reference sequence). The CDR3 is 15 residues long. CDR3 DNA sequence: TGTGCCGGTACAGTTGGCGGGAGCTCCGACAATGAGCGGTTCTTC. This encodes CAGTVGGSSDNERFF.

This clonotype was detected only a few times. A much larger clonotype is one base distant, so this may be a read error. The gene calls are TRBV7-9 and TRBJ1-1; 8 nucleotides align to TRBD1. The CDR3 spans 16 residues. Germline values: CDR1 SEHNR, CDR2 FQNEAQ (reference sequence). CDR3 amino acids: CASSLGDRILGTEASF. The CDR3, as DNA: TGTGCCAGCAGCTTAGGGGACAGGATTCTCGGCACTGAAGCTTCCTTT.

This clonotype appeared many times. The J gene is TRBJ2-2, the V gene TRBV11-2; TRBD2 aligns across 7 bases. The CDR3 loop spans 16 amino acids. Germline V gene data show CDR1 as SGHAT and CDR2 as FQNNGV. The V segment lost 1 base and the J segment 5 bases; nucleotides outside the gene matches: 7. CDR3 nucleotides: TGTGCCAGCAGCTTAGCGGGCGGGAGTGGTACCGGGGAGCTGTTTTTT. It encodes CASSLAGGSGTGELFF.

This clonotype is medium-sized by share. The V gene is TRBV5-1, the J gene TRBJ2-1; D may correspond to TRBD1 or TRBD2 (5 bases each). Germline CDR1 reads SGHRS; CDR2 reads YFSETQ. V was cut by 3 bases and J by 8 bases, with 15 bases left in between. The CDR3 has 14 amino acids. CDR3 protein: CASSWDGDGDEQFF. The CDR3 coding sequence is TGCGCCAGCAGCTGGGACGGAGATGGCGATGAGCAGTTCTTC.

This clonotype was detected ten times or more. The V and J genes are TRBV7-9 and TRBJ1-2, with unresolved D. V lost 1 base, J lost 6 bases, and 9 bases lay in between. CDR1 and CDR2 (germline): SEHNR, FQNEAQ (reference sequence). The CDR3 runs to 13 residues. The CDR3 DNA follows: TGTGCCAGCAGCTTAGATCAGGCGAATGGCTACACCTTC. This codes for CASSLDQANGYTF.

This clonotype appeared many times. The chain uses TRBV2 and TRBJ2-2; D may match TRBD1 or TRBD2 (6 bases each). Looked up from germline, CDR1 is SNHLY and CDR2 is FYNNEI. The CDR3 extends over 15 amino acids. With 7 bases removed from V and 0 bases from J, the gap between germline ends came to 12 bases. CDR3 nucleotides: TGTGCCAGCAACGGGGGCCTTTCGAACACCGGGGAGCTGTTTTTT. It specifies CASNGGLSNTGELFF. Based on the CDR3 plus reference TRBV2 and TRBJ2-2, the full variable domain is EPEVTQTPSHQVTQMGQEVILRCVPISNHLYFYWYRQILGQKVEFLVSFYNNEISEKSEIFDDQFSVERPDGSNFTLKIRSTKLEDSAMYFCASNGGLSNTGELFFGEGSRLTVL.

A note on this clonotype: It may be a read error: a sequence one base away is much more abundant. This chain links TRBV3-1 with TRBJ2-5; perhaps D is TRBD1 or TRBD2 (6 bases each). Germline values: CDR1 LGHDT, CDR2 YNNKEL (reference sequence). The CDR3 is 16 amino acids. The CDR3 reads CAGSQGTGDIGETQYF. CDR3 bases: TGTGCCGGCAGCCAAGGAACGGGGGACATCGGAGAGACCCAGTACTTC.

This clonotype has a handful of counts. This may arise from a read error, as a much more abundant clone is one base away. The V call is TRBV7-9, the J call TRBJ2-7; D is possibly TRBD2 (6 bases). CDR1 is SEHNR, CDR2 FQNEAQ, per germline (reference sequence). The CDR3 is made up of 13 amino acids. The CDR3 coding sequence is TGTGCCTGCAGCTTAGAGGGACTTTACGAGCAGTACTTC. It translates to CACSLEGLYEQYF. The whole variable domain, filled in from reference TRBV7-9 and TRBJ2-7, reads DTGVSQNPRHKITKRGQNVTFRCDPISEHNRLYWYRQTLGQGPEFLTYFQNEAQLEKSRLLSDRFSAERPKGSFSTLEIQRTEQGDSAMYLCACSLEGLYEQYFGPGTRLTVT.

The table lists this clonotype with a few counts. The CDR3 region is CASGTAYGYTF. DNA of the CDR3: TGTGCCAGCGGGACAGCCTATGGCTACACCTTC. The chain joins TRBV7-2 to TRBJ1-2, with 7 bases fitting TRBD1. This CDR3 region has 11 residues. The trim removed 8 bases at V and 4 bases at J, leaving 1 base unmatched. CDR1 is SGHTA, CDR2 FQGNSA, per germline.

Details on this clonotype: A much larger clone lies one base from this, so it may be a read error. This chain's CDR3 is CASSLESSGTETFF. The CDR3 DNA follows: TGTGCCAGCAGCTTAGAGAGCAGCGGCACTGAAACTTTCTTT. The chain employs TRBV7-9 and TRBJ1-1; D is unresolved. This CDR3 comprises 14 residues. Germline-derived CDR1 and CDR2 are SEHNR and FQNEAQ (reference sequence).

Many counts were recorded for this clonotype. The V and J genes are TRBV11-3 and TRBJ2-7; 9 bases are a match to TRBD2. The junction had 17 bases not matched to a gene; V was cut back by 5 bases and J by 0 bases. The V gene's germline CDR1 is SGHNT and CDR2 YENEEA. There are 19 residues in the CDR3. The CDR3 is CASSGIAGVYGINSYEQYF. The CDR3 bases are TGTGCCAGCAGCGGCATAGCGGGAGTGTACGGTATTAACTCCTACGAGCAGTACTTC.

Regarding this clonotype: A much larger clone sits a single nucleotide away, making a read error possible. The chain couples TRBV6-1 to TRBJ2-1; D gene ambiguous. The CDR3 runs 12 residues. CDR1 and CDR2 from the germline V gene are MNHNS and SASEGT. The CDR3 here is CASKASYNGQFF. The CDR3 DNA follows: TGTGCCAGCAAGGCCTCCTACAATGGGCAGTTCTTC.

This clonotype was counted many times. This rearrangement joins TRBV12-3 or TRBV12-4 to TRBJ1-3; tentative D call: TRBD1 (5 bases). Trimming removed 5 bases at V and 0 bases at J, with 14 bases between. The CDR3 loop spans 16 amino acids. The CDR3 spells CASSTRTIRSGNTIYF. CDR3 DNA: TGTGCCAGCAGTACTCGGACAATCCGCTCTGGAAACACCATATATTTT.

This clonotype was seen at least ten times. Here the CDR3 DNA reads TGTGCCAGCAGCCGGGGCTCTCTCAATGAGCAGTTCTTC. Amino acid sequence: CASSRGSLNEQFF. The rearrangement joins TRBV5-4 to TRBJ2-1, with D possibly being TRBD1 or TRBD2 (5 bases each). The V end was cut by 4 bases, the J end by 6 bases, with 11 bases between. Per the germline V gene, CDR1 is SGHNT and CDR2 is YYREEE (reference sequence). The CDR3 has 13 residues.

This clonotype was recorded many times. The V gene is TRBV6-2 or TRBV6-3, the J gene TRBJ2-5; the D is unclear. V lost 4 bases and J lost 2, with 2 bases in between. Looked up from germline, CDR1 is MNHEY and CDR2 is SVGEGT. This CDR3 contains 11 residues. CDR3 in amino acids: CASSWQETQYF. The CDR3 region has the DNA TGTGCCAGCAGTTGGCAAGAGACCCAGTACTTC.

This clonotype was picked up many times. The CDR3 DNA follows: TGTGCCAGCAGCAACAGCGGGAGGTCGACAGATACGCAGTATTTT. This gives the protein CASSNSGRSTDTQYF. The chain joins TRBV7-9 to TRBJ2-3, with 9 bases lining up with TRBD2. V was pared by 5 bases and J by 3 bases, with 6 bases of the junction left unmatched. The CDR3 contains 15 residues. Germline V CDR1 and CDR2: SEHNR, FQNEAQ (reference sequence). The whole variable domain, remainder taken from reference TRBV7-9 and TRBJ2-3, is DTGVSQNPRHKITKRGQNVTFRCDPISEHNRLYWYRQTLGQGPEFLTYFQNEAQLEKSRLLSDRFSAERPKGSFSTLEIQRTEQGDSAMYLCASSNSGRSTDTQYFGPGTRLTVL.

This clonotype was counted at least ten times. This chain uses TRBV10-3 with TRBJ1-1; a weak D match, TRBD1 (5 bases). The V and J ends lost 4 bases and 3 bases respectively, with 15 bases between them. CDR1 is ENHRY and CDR2 is SYGVKD in the germline V gene. This CDR3 contains 15 residues. CDR3 sequence reads: CAISGGVRSDTEAFF. The CDR3 region has the DNA TGTGCCATCAGTGGAGGGGTCCGGTCCGACACTGAAGCTTTCTTT.

This clonotype was counted ten times or more. The CDR3, as DNA: TGTGCCAGCAGCCCCTTGCTGGGGGGCAACACTGAAGCTTTCTTT. It specifies CASSPLLGGNTEAFF. The V and J genes are TRBV28 and TRBJ1-1, with a weak D call TRBD1 (6 bases). Germline CDR1 MDHEN, CDR2 SYDVKM. This CDR3 contains 15 residues. Trimming took 6 bases from V and 2 from J, leaving 16 bases between them. The variable domain in full, completed from reference TRBV28 and TRBJ1-1, reads DVKVTQSSRYLVKRTGEKVFLECVQDMDHENMFWYRQDPGLGLRLIYFSYDVKMKEKGDIPEGYSVSREKKERFSLILESASTNQTSMYLCASSPLLGGNTEAFFGQGTRLTVV.

The table lists this clonotype with many counts. The J gene is TRBJ2-6, the V gene TRBV25-1, with D possibly being TRBD2 (7 bases). V dropped 2 bases and J dropped 1 base, with 15 bases sitting between them. The CDR3 loop spans 18 amino acids. CDR1 and CDR2 (germline): MGHDK, SYGVNS. In DNA, the CDR3 is TGTGCCAGCAGTGAACATAAGGGGGAGGGGTCTGGGGCCAACGTCCTGACTTTC. This sequence encodes CASSEHKGEGSGANVLTF.

This clonotype showed up many times. The chain recombines TRBV5-1 with TRBJ2-5, with D possibly being TRBD2 (5 bases). Germline loops: CDR1 SGHRS, CDR2 YFSETQ. The CDR3 spans 15 residues. Trimming took off 0 bases at V and 1 base at J, with 10 bases between the two ends. The CDR3, as DNA: TGCGCCAGCAGCTTGGAACGGGGATCCCAAGAGACCCAGTACTTC. Amino acids: CASSLERGSQETQYF.

This clonotype was counted many times. This chain connects TRBV18 to TRBJ1-4; D is perhaps TRBD1 (5 bases). V lost 5 bases, J lost 4 bases, and 14 bases lay in between. CDR3 length: 15 amino acids. Germline CDR1 and CDR2: KGHSH and LQKENI. This chain's CDR3 is CASSSPVRGNEKLFF. The CDR3 DNA reads as TGTGCCAGCTCATCTCCGGTGAGGGGTAATGAAAAACTGTTTTTT.

This chain uses TRBV7-9 with TRBJ1-4; maybe TRBD1 (5 bases). This CDR3 spans 15 amino acids. The germline V gene encodes CDR1 SEHNR and CDR2 FQNEAQ (reference sequence). V gave up 4 bases and J gave up 9 bases, with 18 bases separating them. The CDR3 reads CASSSPQGLGQKLFF. The CDR3, as DNA: TGTGCCAGCAGCTCCCCTCAGGGCCTTGGTCAAAAACTGTTTTTT. The full variable domain, with the rest looked up from reference TRBV7-9 and TRBJ1-4, is DTGVSQNPRHKITKRGQNVTFRCDPISEHNRLYWYRQTLGQGPEFLTYFQNEAQLEKSRLLSDRFSAERPKGSFSTLEIQRTEQGDSAMYLCASSSPQGLGQKLFFGSGTQLSVL.

This clonotype has ten or more counts. The chain combines TRBV7-2 with TRBJ2-3; 14 bases agree with TRBD2. V dropped 5 bases and J dropped 2; count of bases not matched to a gene: 9. This CDR3 is built from 18 residues. The V gene's germline CDR1 is SGHTA and CDR2 FQGNSA. The CDR3 sequence is CASSPRGLAGGITDTQYF. The CDR3 DNA follows: TGTGCCAGCAGCCCCCGCGGACTAGCGGGGGGCATCACAGATACGCAGTATTTT. The entire variable domain, with the rest obtained from reference TRBV7-2 and TRBJ2-3, is as follows: GAGVSQSPSNKVTEKGKDVELRCDPISGHTALYWYRQSLGQGLEFLIYFQGNSAPDKSGLPSDRFSAERTGGSVSTLTIQRTQQEDSAVYLCASSPRGLAGGITDTQYFGPGTRLTVL.